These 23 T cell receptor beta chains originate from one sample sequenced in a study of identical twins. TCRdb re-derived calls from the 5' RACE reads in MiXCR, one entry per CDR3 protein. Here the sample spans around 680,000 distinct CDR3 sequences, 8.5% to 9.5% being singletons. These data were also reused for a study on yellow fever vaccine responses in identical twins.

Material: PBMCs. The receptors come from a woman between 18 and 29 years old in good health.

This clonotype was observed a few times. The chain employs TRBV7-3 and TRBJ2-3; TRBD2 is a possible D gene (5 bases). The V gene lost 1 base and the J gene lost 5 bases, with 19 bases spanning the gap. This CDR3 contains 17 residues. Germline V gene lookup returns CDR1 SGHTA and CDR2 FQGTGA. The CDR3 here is CASSLNIGGAEIDTQYF. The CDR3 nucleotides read TGTGCCAGCAGCTTAAATATCGGAGGAGCGGAAATAGATACGCAGTATTTT.

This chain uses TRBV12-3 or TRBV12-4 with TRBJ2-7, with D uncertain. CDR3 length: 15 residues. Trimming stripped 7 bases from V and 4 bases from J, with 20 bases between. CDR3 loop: CASTLIGRGAYEQYF. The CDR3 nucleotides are TGTGCCAGCACCCTAATCGGTCGTGGCGCTTACGAGCAGTACTTC.

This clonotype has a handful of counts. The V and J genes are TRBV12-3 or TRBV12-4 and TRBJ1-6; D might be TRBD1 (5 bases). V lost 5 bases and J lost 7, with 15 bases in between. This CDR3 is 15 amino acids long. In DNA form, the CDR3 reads TGTGCCAGCAGTCGCTTGGTGGGGACGAATTCACCCCTCCACTTT. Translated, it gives CASSRLVGTNSPLHF.

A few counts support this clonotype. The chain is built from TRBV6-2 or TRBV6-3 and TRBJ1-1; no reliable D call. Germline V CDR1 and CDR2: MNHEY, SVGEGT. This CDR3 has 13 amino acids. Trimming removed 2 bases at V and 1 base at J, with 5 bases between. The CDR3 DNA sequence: TGTGCCAGCAGTTACCAGCCGAACACTGAAGCTTTCTTT. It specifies CASSYQPNTEAFF.

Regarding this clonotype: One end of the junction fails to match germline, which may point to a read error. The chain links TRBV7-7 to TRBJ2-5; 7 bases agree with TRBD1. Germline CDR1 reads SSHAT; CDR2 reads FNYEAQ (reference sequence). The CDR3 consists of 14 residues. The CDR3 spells CASSSEGAQETQYF. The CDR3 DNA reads TGTGCTAGCAGCTCAGAGGGGGCTCAAGAGACCCAGTACTTC.

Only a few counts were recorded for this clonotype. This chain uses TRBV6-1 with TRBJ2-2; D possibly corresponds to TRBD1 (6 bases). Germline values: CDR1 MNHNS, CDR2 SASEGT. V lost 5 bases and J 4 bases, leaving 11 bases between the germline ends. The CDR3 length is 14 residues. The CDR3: CASSILDSTGELFF. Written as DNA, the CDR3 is TGTGCCAGCAGTATTCTGGACAGCACCGGGGAGCTGTTTTTT.

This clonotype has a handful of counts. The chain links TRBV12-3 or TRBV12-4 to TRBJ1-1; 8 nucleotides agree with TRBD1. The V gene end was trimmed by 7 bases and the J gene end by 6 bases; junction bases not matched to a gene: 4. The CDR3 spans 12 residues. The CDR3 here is CASTRDRSEAFF. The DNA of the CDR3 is TGTGCCAGCACCAGGGACAGGTCTGAAGCTTTCTTT.

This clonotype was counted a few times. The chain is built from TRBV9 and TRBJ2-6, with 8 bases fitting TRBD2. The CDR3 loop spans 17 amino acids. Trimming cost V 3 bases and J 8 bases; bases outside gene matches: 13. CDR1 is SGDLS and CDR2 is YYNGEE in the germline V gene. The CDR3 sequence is CASSGTSGPAQPNVLTF. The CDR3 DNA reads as TGTGCCAGCAGCGGAACTAGCGGTCCTGCTCAGCCCAACGTCCTGACTTTC.

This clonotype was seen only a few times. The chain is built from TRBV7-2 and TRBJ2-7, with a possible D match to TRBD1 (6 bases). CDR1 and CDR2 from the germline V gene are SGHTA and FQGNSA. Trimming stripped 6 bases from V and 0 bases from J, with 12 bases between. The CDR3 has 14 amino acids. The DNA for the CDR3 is TGTGCCAGCAGGGACCCAGGGGCCTCCTACGAGCAGTACTTC. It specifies CASRDPGASYEQYF.

The CDR3 sequence is CASSLDQGMDYEQYF. In DNA, the CDR3 is TGTGCCAGCAGCTTAGATCAGGGAATGGACTACGAGCAGTACTTC. The chain joins TRBV7-9 to TRBJ2-7, with D possibly TRBD1 on 5 matching bases. Trimming cost V 1 base and J 3 bases, with 13 bases left between them. This CDR3 has 15 amino acids. Per the germline V gene, CDR1 is SEHNR and CDR2 is FQNEAQ (reference sequence). The full variable domain, rest sourced from reference TRBV7-9 and TRBJ2-7, is DTGVSQNPRHKITKRGQNVTFRCDPISEHNRLYWYRQTLGQGPEFLTYFQNEAQLEKSRLLSDRFSAERPKGSFSTLEIQRTEQGDSAMYLCASSLDQGMDYEQYFGPGTRLTVT.

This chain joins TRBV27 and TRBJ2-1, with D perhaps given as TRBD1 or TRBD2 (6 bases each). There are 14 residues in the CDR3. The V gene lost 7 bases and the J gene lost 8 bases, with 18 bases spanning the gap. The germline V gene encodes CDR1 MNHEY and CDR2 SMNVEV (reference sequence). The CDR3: CASKETGTLDEQFF. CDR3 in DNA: TGTGCCAGCAAAGAAACAGGGACTCTGGATGAGCAGTTCTTC.

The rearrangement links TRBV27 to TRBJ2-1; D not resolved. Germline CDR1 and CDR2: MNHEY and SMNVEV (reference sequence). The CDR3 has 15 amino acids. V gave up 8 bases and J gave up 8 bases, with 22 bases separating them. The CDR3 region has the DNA TGTGCCAGCGGAACTCGACTGGAACCTTGGGATGAGCAGTTCTTC. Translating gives CASGTRLEPWDEQFF.

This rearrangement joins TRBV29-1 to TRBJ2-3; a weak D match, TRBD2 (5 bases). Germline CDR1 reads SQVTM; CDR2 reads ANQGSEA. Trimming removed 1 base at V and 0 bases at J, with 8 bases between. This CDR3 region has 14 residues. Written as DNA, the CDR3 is TGCAGCGTTGAAGCCCGGACTAGCACAGATACGCAGTATTTT. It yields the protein CSVEARTSTDTQYF.

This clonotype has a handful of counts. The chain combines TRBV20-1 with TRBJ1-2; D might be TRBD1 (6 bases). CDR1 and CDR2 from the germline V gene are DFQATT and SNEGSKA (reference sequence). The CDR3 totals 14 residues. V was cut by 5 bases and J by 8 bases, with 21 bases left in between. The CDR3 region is CSAQYHDRKGGYTF. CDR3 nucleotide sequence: TGCAGTGCTCAATATCACGACAGGAAAGGCGGCTACACCTTC.

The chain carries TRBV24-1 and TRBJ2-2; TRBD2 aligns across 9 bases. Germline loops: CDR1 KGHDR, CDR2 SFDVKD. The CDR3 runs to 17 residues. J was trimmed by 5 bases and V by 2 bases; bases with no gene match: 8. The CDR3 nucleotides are TGTGCCACCAGTGATTCTGGACTAGCGCTGGGGACCGGGGAGCTGTTTTTT. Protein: CATSDSGLALGTGELFF.

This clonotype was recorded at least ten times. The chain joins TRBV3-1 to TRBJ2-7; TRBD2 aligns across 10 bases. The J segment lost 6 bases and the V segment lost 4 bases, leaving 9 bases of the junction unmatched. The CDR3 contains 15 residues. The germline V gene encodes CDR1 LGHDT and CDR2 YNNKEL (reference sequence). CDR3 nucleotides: TGTGCCAGCAGCCGCCGGCAAGCGGGAGGGAGCGAGCAGTACTTC. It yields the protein CASSRRQAGGSEQYF.

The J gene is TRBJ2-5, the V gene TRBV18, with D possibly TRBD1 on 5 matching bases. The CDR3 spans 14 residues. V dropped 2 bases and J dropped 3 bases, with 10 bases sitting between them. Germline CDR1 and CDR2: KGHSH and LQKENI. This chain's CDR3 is CASSPTRAEETQYF. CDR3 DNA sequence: TGTGCCAGCTCACCAACCAGGGCCGAAGAGACCCAGTACTTC.

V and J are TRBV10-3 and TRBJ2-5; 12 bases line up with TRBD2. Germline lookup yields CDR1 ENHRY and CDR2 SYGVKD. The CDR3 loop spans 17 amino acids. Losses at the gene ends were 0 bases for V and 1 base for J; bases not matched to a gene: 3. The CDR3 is CAISESASGGGQETQYF. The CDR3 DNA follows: TGTGCCATCAGTGAGTCAGCTAGCGGGGGGGGCCAAGAGACCCAGTACTTC.

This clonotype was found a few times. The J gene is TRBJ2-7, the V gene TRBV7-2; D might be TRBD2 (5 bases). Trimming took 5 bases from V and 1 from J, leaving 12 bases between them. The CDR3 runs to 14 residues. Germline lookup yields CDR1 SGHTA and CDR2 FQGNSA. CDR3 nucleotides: TGTGCCAGCAGCCCAGCCGGGAATTCCTACGAGCAGTACTTC. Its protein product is CASSPAGNSYEQYF.

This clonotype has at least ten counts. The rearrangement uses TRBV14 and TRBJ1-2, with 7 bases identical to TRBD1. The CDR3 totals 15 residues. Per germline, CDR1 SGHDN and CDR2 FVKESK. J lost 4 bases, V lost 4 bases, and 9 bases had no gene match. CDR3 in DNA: TGTGCCAGCAGCCGTGACAGGGCGAAAACCTATGGCTACACCTTC. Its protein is CASSRDRAKTYGYTF.

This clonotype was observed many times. The CDR3 DNA is TGTGCCAGCAGTTCCGGCTTGAGCTCCTACGAGCAGTACTTC. Its protein is CASSSGLSSYEQYF. This chain joins TRBV6-5 and TRBJ2-7, with D unresolved. The V gene's germline CDR1 is MNHEY and CDR2 SVGAGI. The V end lost 4 bases, the J end lost 0 bases, and 10 bases lay between the germline ends. The CDR3 totals 14 residues.

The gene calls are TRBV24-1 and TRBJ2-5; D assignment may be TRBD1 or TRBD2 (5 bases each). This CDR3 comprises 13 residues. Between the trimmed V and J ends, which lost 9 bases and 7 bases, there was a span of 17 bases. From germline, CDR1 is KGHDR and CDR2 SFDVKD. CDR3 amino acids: CATGTAGIGTQYF. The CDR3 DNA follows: TGTGCCACCGGGACCGCCGGGATTGGGACCCAGTACTTC.

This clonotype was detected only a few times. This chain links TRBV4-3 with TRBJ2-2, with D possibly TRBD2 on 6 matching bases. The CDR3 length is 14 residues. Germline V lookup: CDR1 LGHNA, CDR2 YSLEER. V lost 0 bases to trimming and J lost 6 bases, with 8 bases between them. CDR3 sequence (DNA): TGCGCCAGCAGCCAAGATCAGCGGGCCGGGGAGCTGTTTTTT. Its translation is CASSQDQRAGELFF.